A selection of T cell receptor beta chains follows, all from one sample in a study of cytomegalovirus exposure and HLA in healthy donors. Sequenced by immunoSEQ multiplex PCR; TCRdb stores in-frame clones only, minus some. The sample lists about 360,000 clones, 80% to 90% occurring once. The sequenced sample was PBMCs. The receptors derive from a woman younger than 30 in good health and CMV-seronegative. CDR3s include the opening cysteine and the closing phenylalanine or tryptophan. D genes are given only for firm matches. Only part of the rows carry a size: once, few, many, or a class if the clone is expanded.

cdr3_aa	cdr3_nt	clone_size	v_call	j_call	cdr3_length	d_call
CASSPVVSGGDGGYTF	TGTGCCAGCTCACCAGTCGTATCGGGGGGCGACGGCGGCTACACCTTC	-	TRBV18	TRBJ1-2	16	-
CASSYGTSGNEQYF	TGTGCCAGCAGTTACGGGACTAGCGGGAACGAGCAGTACTTC	-	TRBV6-6	TRBJ2-7	14	TRBD2
CASRTYRGSNQPQHF	TGTGCCAGCAGAACCTACAGGGGCAGCAATCAGCCCCAGCATTTT	-	TRBV6-1	TRBJ1-5	15	TRBD1
CASRRLTGNTIYF	TGTGCCAGCAGAAGACTAACCGGGAACACCATATATTTT	-	TRBV6-5	TRBJ1-3	13	-
CASSIVDGLVYEQYF	TGTGCCAGTAGTATAGTAGACGGTCTAGTCTACGAGCAGTACTTC	-	TRBV19	TRBJ2-7	15	-
CASSIAQGAPDTEAFF	TGTGCCAGTAGTATAGCCCAGGGGGCGCCGGACACTGAAGCTTTCTTT	-	TRBV19	TRBJ1-1	16	TRBD1
CASSLASWGRVNEQFF	TGTGCCAGCAGCTTGGCAAGCTGGGGGCGAGTGAATGAGCAGTTCTTC	-	TRBV5-5	TRBJ2-1	16	-
CASSYDRIDTEAFF	TGCGCCAGCAGCTATGACAGGATCGACACTGAAGCTTTCTTT	few	TRBV4-1	TRBJ1-1	14	-
CASSRRDRDGYTF	TGTGCCAGCAGCCGTCGGGACAGGGATGGCTACACCTTC	-	TRBV9	TRBJ1-2	13	TRBD1
CASSLGTGGGYGYTF	TGTGCCAGCAGCTTGGGCACAGGGGGCGGCTATGGCTACACCTTC	-	TRBV5-6	TRBJ1-2	15	TRBD1
CASSPPPGQGPISGNTIYF	TGTGCCAGCAGCCCCCCCCCGGGACAGGGGCCCATCTCTGGAAACACCATATATTTT	-	TRBV9	TRBJ1-3	19	TRBD1
CASSSSPTGVRGYTF	TGTGCCAGCAGTTCTAGTCCAACAGGGGTTAGAGGCTACACCTTC	-	TRBV27	TRBJ1-2	15	TRBD1
CASSLEWTGYSEGNTIYF	TGTGCCAGCAGCTTAGAGTGGACAGGGTATTCGGAAGGAAACACCATATATTTT	-	TRBV7-9	TRBJ1-3	18	TRBD1
CAWTSGLAGAGYNEQFF	TGTGCCTGGACCTCAGGCTTAGCGGGAGCGGGGTACAATGAGCAGTTCTTC	once	TRBV30	TRBJ2-1	17	TRBD2
CASSPTEGSYEQYF	TGTGCCAGCAGCCCCACGGAGGGATCCTACGAGCAGTACTTC	-	TRBV28	TRBJ2-7	14	-
CASSPTGANEKLFF	TGTGCCAGCAGCCCGACAGGGGCTAATGAAAAACTGTTTTTT	-	TRBV6-6	TRBJ1-4	14	TRBD1
CASSEERQDEQYF	TGTGCCAGCAGCGAGGAAAGACAGGACGAGCAGTACTTC	-	TRBV2	TRBJ2-7	13	-
CASSLRTEAFF	TGTGCCAGCAGCTTGCGGACTGAAGCTTTCTTT	-	TRBV5-4	TRBJ1-1	11	-
CASSRGDRGIEKLFF	TGTGCCAGCAGCCGGGGGGACAGGGGGATCGAAAAACTGTTTTTT	-	TRBV7-9	TRBJ1-4	15	TRBD1
CASSPPRTGEEKLFF	TGCGCCAGCAGCCCACCCCGTACGGGAGAGGAAAAACTGTTTTTT	-	TRBV4-1	TRBJ1-4	15	-
CASSSTGTGAPEGGYTF	TGTGCCAGCAGTTCTACCGGGACAGGGGCCCCAGAGGGTGGCTACACCTTC	-	TRBV28	TRBJ1-2	17	TRBD1
CSVQGWFSYEQYF	TGCAGCGTACAGGGGTGGTTCTCCTACGAGCAGTACTTC	once	TRBV29-1	TRBJ2-7	13	TRBD1
CASSTSTSTDTQYF	TGCGCCAGCAGTACATCGACTAGCACAGATACGCAGTATTTT	-	TRBV5-1	TRBJ2-3	14	-
CASSLARVGQETQYF	TGTGCCAGCAGCTTAGCCAGGGTGGGGCAAGAGACCCAGTACTTC	-	TRBV11-2	TRBJ2-5	15	-
CASSFVSSYEQYF	TGTGCCAGCAGTTTTGTCAGCTCCTACGAGCAGTACTTC	-	TRBV27	TRBJ2-7	13	-
CAWSWAVNTEAFF	TGTGCCTGGAGCTGGGCAGTGAACACTGAAGCTTTCTTT	-	TRBV30	TRBJ1-1	13	-